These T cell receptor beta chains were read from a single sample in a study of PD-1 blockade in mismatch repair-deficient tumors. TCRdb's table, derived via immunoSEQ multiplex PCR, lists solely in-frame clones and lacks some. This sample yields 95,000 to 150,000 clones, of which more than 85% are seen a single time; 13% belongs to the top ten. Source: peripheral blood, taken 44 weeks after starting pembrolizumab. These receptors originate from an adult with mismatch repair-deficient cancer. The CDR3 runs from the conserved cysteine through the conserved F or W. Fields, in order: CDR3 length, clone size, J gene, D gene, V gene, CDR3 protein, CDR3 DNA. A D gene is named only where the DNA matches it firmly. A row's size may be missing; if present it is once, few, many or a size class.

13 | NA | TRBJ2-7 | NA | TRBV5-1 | CASSPPLRYEQYF | TGCGCCAGCAGCCCCCCCCTCCGCTACGAGCAGTACTTC
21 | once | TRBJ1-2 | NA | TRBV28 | CASSFQYLEGREGESNYGYTF | TGTGCCAGCAGTTTCCAATATCTCGAGGGCAGGGAAGGTGAATCTAACTATGGCTACACCTTC
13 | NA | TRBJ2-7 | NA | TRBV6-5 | CASSDGQPYEQYF | TGTGCCAGCAGCGACGGACAGCCCTACGAGCAGTACTTC
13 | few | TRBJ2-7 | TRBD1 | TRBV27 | CASSWQGADEQYF | TGTGCCAGCAGTTGGCAGGGGGCGGACGAGCAGTACTTC
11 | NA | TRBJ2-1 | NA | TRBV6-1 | CASRKGTEQFF | TGTGCCAGCAGGAAAGGGACTGAGCAGTTCTTC
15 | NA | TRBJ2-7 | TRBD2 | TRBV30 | CAWSVRGTSDYEQYF | TGTGCCTGGAGTGTACGAGGGACTAGCGACTACGAGCAGTACTTC
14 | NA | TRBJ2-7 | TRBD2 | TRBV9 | CASSGASGMGEQYF | TGTGCCAGCAGCGGAGCTAGCGGGATGGGCGAGCAGTACTTC
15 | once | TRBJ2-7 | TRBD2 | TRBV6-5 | CASSSTSGRKYEQYF | TGTGCCAGCAGTTCAACTAGCGGGCGGAAGTACGAGCAGTACTTC
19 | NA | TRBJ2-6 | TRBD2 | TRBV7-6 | CASSWGGPTSGSGANVLTF | TGTGCCAGCAGCTGGGGTGGTCCTACTAGCGGCTCTGGGGCCAACGTCCTGACTTTC
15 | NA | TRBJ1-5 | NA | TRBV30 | CAWSVGSGGNQPQHF | TGTGCCTGGAGTGTAGGTTCAGGGGGCAATCAGCCCCAGCATTTT
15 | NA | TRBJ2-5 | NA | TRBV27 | CASSKRAGLKETQYF | TGTGCCAGCAGTAAACGGGCAGGGCTGAAAGAGACCCAGTACTTC
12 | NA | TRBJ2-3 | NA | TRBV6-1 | CASSEPTDTQYF | TGTGCCAGCAGTGAACCTACAGATACGCAGTATTTT
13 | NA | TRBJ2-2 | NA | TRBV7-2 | CASSFDWTGELFF | TGTGCCAGCAGCTTTGACTGGACCGGGGAGCTGTTTTTT
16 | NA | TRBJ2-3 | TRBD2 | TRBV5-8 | CASSRGLAGPEDTQYF | TGTGCCAGCAGCCGCGGACTAGCGGGACCAGAAGATACGCAGTATTTT
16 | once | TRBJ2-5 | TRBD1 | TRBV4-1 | CASSQDTDRGMETQYF | TGCGCCAGCAGCCAAGATACTGACAGGGGTATGGAGACCCAGTACTTC
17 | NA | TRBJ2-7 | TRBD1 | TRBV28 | CASSLRIGQGASYEQYF | TGTGCCAGCAGTTTAAGGATCGGACAGGGGGCTTCCTACGAGCAGTACTTC
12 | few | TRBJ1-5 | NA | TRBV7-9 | CASSPGEQPQHF | TGTGCCAGCAGCCCAGGGGAACAGCCCCAGCATTTT
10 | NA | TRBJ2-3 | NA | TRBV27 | CASSFLPQYF | TGTGCCAGCAGTTTTCTCCCGCAGTATTTT
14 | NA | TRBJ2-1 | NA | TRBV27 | CASSISQRDDEQFF | TGTGCCAGCAGTATCTCACAAAGAGACGATGAGCAGTTCTTC
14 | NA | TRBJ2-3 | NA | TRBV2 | CASSSGDSTDTQYF | TGTGCCAGCAGCTCGGGGGACTCCACAGATACGCAGTATTTT
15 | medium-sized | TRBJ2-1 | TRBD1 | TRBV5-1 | CASGTGTGVNNEQFF | TGCGCCAGTGGGACCGGGACAGGGGTCAACAATGAGCAGTTCTTC
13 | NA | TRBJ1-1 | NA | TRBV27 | CASSLSHNTEAFF | TGTGCCAGCAGTTTATCCCACAACACTGAAGCTTTCTTT
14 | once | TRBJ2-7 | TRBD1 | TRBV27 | CASSLGQGGYEQYF | TGTGCCAGCAGTCTTGGACAGGGCGGCTACGAGCAGTACTTC
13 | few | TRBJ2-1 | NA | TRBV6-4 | CASSDSEVNEQFF | TGTGCCAGCAGTGACTCGGAAGTGAATGAGCAGTTCTTC
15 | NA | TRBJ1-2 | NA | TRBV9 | CASSDTMGGNYGYTF | TGTGCCAGCAGCGATACGATGGGGGGAAACTATGGCTACACCTTC
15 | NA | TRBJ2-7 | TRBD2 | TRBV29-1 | CSVEGGTSGSSEQYF | TGCAGCGTTGAGGGAGGGACTAGCGGGAGTAGTGAGCAGTACTTC
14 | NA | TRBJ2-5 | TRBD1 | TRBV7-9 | CASSLTGLGETQYF | TGTGCCAGCAGCCTGACAGGGCTGGGAGAGACCCAGTACTTC
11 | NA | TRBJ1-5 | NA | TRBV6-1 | CASSYNQPQHF | TGTGCCAGCAGTTATAATCAGCCCCAGCATTTT
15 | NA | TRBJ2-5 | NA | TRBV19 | CASSMRRERGETQYF | TGTGCCAGTAGTATGCGCCGGGAGAGAGGAGAGACCCAGTACTTC
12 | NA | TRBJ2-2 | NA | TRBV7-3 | CASSYKTGELFF | TGTGCCAGCAGCTATAAAACCGGGGAGCTGTTTTTT
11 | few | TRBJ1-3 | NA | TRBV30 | CAWSTGNTIYF | TGTGCCTGGAGTACTGGAAACACCATATATTTT
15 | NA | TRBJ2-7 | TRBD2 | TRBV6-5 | CASSYAVSGYYEQYF | TGTGCCAGCAGTTACGCGGTTAGCGGGTACTACGAGCAGTACTTC
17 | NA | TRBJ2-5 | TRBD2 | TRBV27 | CASSPKTGLAGVETQYF | TGTGCCAGCAGTCCTAAAACCGGACTAGCGGGAGTAGAGACCCAGTACTTC
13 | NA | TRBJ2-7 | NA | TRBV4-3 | CASSQDRSYEQYF | TGCGCCAGCAGCCAAGATAGAAGCTACGAGCAGTACTTC
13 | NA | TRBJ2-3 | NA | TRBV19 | CASSIRRSDTQYF | TGTGCCAGTAGTATTCGGCGATCAGATACGCAGTATTTT
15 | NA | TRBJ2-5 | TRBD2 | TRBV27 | CASSSTAGGQETQYF | TGTGCCAGCAGCAGTACGGCGGGAGGGCAAGAGACCCAGTACTTC
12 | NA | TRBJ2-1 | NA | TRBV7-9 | CASSLGSNEQFF | TGTGCCAGCAGCTTAGGCAGCAATGAGCAGTTCTTC
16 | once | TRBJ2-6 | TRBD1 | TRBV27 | CASSLAGGLGANVLTF | TGTGCCAGCAGTTTGGCAGGGGGCTTGGGGGCCAACGTCCTGACTTTC
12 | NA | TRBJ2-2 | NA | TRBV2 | CASTFYTGELFF | TGTGCCAGCACGTTTTACACCGGGGAGCTGTTTTTT
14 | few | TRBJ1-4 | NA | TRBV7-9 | CASSLAGASEKLFF | TGTGCCAGCAGCTTAGCAGGGGCTAGCGAAAAACTGTTTTTT
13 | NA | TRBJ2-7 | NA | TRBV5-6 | CASSLGAGGEQYF | TGTGCCAGCAGCTTGGGGGCCGGGGGCGAGCAGTACTTC